The 24 T cell receptor beta chains presented below share a single source sample, sequenced in a study of monozygotic twins with inflammatory bowel disease. TCRdb re-called the 5' RACE reads; one entry per CDR3 protein, DNA not given. This repertoire includes roughly 300,000 distinct CDR3 sequences. Sequences were obtained from blood. These receptors all stem from a human donor with ulcerative colitis or Crohn's disease, or a healthy co-twin of an affected twin (not recorded which).

The rearrangement uses TRBV2 and TRBJ1-5; absent DNA, TCRdb's TRBD1 call cannot be checked. The CDR3 length is 16 residues. Germline CDR1 reads SNHLY; CDR2 reads FYNNEI. CDR3 loop: CASSAFGAGMGQPQHF.

The V and J genes are TRBV28 and TRBJ2-7; TCRdb calls TRBD1, which cannot be checked without DNA. The CDR3 length is 15 residues. CDR1 and CDR2 (germline): MDHEN, SYDVKM. CDR3 sequence: CASRSSGRDSYEQYF.

The V call is TRBV9, the J call TRBJ2-7; TCRdb's D call of TRBD1 is untestable without DNA. CDR1 SGDLS and CDR2 YYNGEE come from the germline V gene. The CDR3 sequence is 14 residues long. CDR3 protein: CASSVEWRRGEQYF.

The CDR3 here is CASSSPIGGTQYF. This chain links TRBV12-3 or TRBV12-4 with TRBJ2-5. The CDR3 runs to 13 residues.

This rearrangement joins TRBV11-2 to TRBJ2-1; there is no DNA to check the TCRdb D call of TRBD1. CDR3 length: 16 amino acids. Germline V gives CDR1 SGHAT, CDR2 FQNNGV. The CDR3 region is CASSFTTGQSYNEQFF.

The chain combines TRBV12-3 or TRBV12-4 with TRBJ2-7; TCRdb picks TRBD1, but there is no DNA to check that call. The CDR3 contains 13 residues. The CDR3 sequence is CASRRTGTYEQYF.

The rearrangement links TRBV5-1 to TRBJ2-7. The CDR3 extends over 13 amino acids. From germline, CDR1 is SGHRS and CDR2 YFSETQ. CDR3 sequence reads: CASSWQEKNEQYF.

The CDR3: CASSQVLAGTDTQYF. This chain uses TRBV4-3 with TRBJ2-3. CDR1 and CDR2 (germline): LGHNA, YSLEER. The CDR3 loop spans 15 amino acids.

This chain links TRBV5-1 with TRBJ2-7; there is no DNA to check the TCRdb D call of TRBD2. The germline gives CDR1 SGHRS, CDR2 YFSETQ. This CDR3 has 14 residues. Here the CDR3 reads CASSFLAEGYEQYF. Full variable domain (outside the CDR3, taken from reference TRBV5-1 and TRBJ2-7): KAGVTQTPRYLIKTRGQQVTLSCSPISGHRSVSWYQQTPGQGLQFLFEYFSETQRNKGNFPGRFSGRQFSNSRSEMNVSTLELGDSALYLCASSFLAEGYEQYFGPGTRLTVT.

The V and J genes are TRBV29-1 and TRBJ1-5; the D call from TCRdb, TRBD1, cannot be confirmed without DNA. Germline V gene sequence: CDR1 SQVTM, CDR2 ANQGSEA. This CDR3 spans 14 amino acids. The CDR3 reads CSVAVTQGSQPQHF. Together with reference TRBV29-1 and TRBJ1-5, the CDR3 gives the full variable domain: SAVISQKPSRDICQRGTSLTIQCQVDSQVTMMFWYRQQPGQSLTLIATANQGSEATYESGFVIDKFPISRPNLTFSTLTVSNMSPEDSSIYLCSVAVTQGSQPQHFGDGTRLSIL.

This chain links TRBV12-3 or TRBV12-4 with TRBJ2-1; the D call from TCRdb, TRBD1, cannot be confirmed without DNA. The CDR3 is made up of 15 amino acids. The CDR3 region is CASTYTGVGDNEQFF.

This chain uses TRBV7-3 with TRBJ2-1; TCRdb gives TRBD2 as the D gene, but with no DNA this cannot be confirmed. Germline V gene lookup returns CDR1 SGHTA and CDR2 FQGTGA. The CDR3 has 17 amino acids. CDR3 sequence reads: CASSLGQSGGGAHEQFF.

The chain carries TRBV20-1 and TRBJ2-5; the TCRdb D gene call, TRBD1, has no DNA to confirm it. Germline V gene sequence: CDR1 DFQATT, CDR2 SNEGSKA (reference sequence). The length of the CDR3 is 14 residues. The CDR3 is CSARSTGSQETQYF.

The CDR3 sequence is CASSLGRGELFF. This chain links TRBV7-2 with TRBJ2-2. Germline V gene lookup returns CDR1 SGHTA and CDR2 FQGNSA. CDR3 length: 12 amino acids.

The rearrangement joins TRBV11-2 to TRBJ2-3; there is no DNA to check the TCRdb D call of TRBD2. The CDR3 consists of 16 residues. Per germline, CDR1 SGHAT and CDR2 FQNNGV. The CDR3 sequence: CASSSLAGGSIDTQYF. Variable domain in full (rest from reference TRBV11-2 and TRBJ2-3): EAGVAQSPRYKIIEKRQSVAFWCNPISGHATLYWYQQILGQGPKLLIQFQNNGVVDDSQLPKDRFSAERLKGVDSTLKIQPAKLEDSAVYLCASSSLAGGSIDTQYFGPGTRLTVL.

The genes are TRBV18 and TRBJ2-1; the D gene TCRdb calls, TRBD2, cannot be checked with no DNA. Germline V gene sequence: CDR1 KGHSH, CDR2 LQKENI. The CDR3 covers 14 residues. The CDR3 region is CASSPSGLFNEQFF.

The chain joins TRBV4-2 to TRBJ2-7; absent DNA, TCRdb's TRBD2 call cannot be checked. The CDR3 runs to 14 residues. Germline V gives CDR1 LGHNA, CDR2 YNFKEQ. The CDR3 protein is CASSPSGALYEQYF.

The chain's CDR3 is CSARDEERNSYEQYF. The chain couples TRBV20-1 to TRBJ2-7; the TCRdb D gene call, TRBD2, has no DNA to confirm it. Per germline, CDR1 DFQATT and CDR2 SNEGSKA (reference sequence). This CDR3 region has 15 residues.

The chain employs TRBV19 and TRBJ2-7; TCRdb's assignment of TRBD1 cannot be checked, as there is no DNA. The germline V gene encodes CDR1 LNHDA and CDR2 SQIVND (reference sequence). The CDR3 consists of 16 residues. The CDR3 loop is CASSIAGTAPAHEQYF.

CDR3: CASSPQGGSSYEQYF. The chain carries TRBV9 and TRBJ2-7; TCRdb proposes TRBD1, but this gene call is untestable without DNA. This CDR3 region has 15 residues. Germline values: CDR1 SGDLS, CDR2 YYNGEE.

The CDR3 reads CASSFLQGPLYEQYF. The chain has TRBV7-7 and TRBJ2-7; TCRdb selects TRBD2, and the lack of DNA leaves this call unchecked. Looked up from germline, CDR1 is SSHAT and CDR2 is FNYEAQ (reference sequence). The CDR3 runs to 15 residues.

The chain recombines TRBV19 with TRBJ2-3. Germline V CDR1 and CDR2: LNHDA, SQIVND (reference sequence). This CDR3 is built from 13 residues. The CDR3: CASSSQPTDTQYF. The variable domain in full, with the rest retrieved from reference TRBV19 and TRBJ2-3, is DGGITQSPKYLFRKEGQNVTLSCEQNLNHDAMYWYRQDPGQGLRLIYYSQIVNDFQKGDIAEGYSVSREKKESFPLTVTSAQKNPTAFYLCASSSQPTDTQYFGPGTRLTVL.

The chain employs TRBV7-3 and TRBJ2-3; the D call of TRBD2 rests on TCRdb alone, since no DNA is present to check it. CDR1 and CDR2 (germline): SGHTA, FQGTGA. The CDR3 consists of 15 residues. CDR3 in amino acids: CASSLQAGGTDTQYF.

J is TRBJ2-3 and V is TRBV7-6; TCRdb names TRBD2, which stays unverified in the absence of DNA. The germline V gene encodes CDR1 SGHVS and CDR2 FNYEAQ. This CDR3 spans 17 amino acids. This CDR3 reads CASSFAGTSGRVDTQYF.